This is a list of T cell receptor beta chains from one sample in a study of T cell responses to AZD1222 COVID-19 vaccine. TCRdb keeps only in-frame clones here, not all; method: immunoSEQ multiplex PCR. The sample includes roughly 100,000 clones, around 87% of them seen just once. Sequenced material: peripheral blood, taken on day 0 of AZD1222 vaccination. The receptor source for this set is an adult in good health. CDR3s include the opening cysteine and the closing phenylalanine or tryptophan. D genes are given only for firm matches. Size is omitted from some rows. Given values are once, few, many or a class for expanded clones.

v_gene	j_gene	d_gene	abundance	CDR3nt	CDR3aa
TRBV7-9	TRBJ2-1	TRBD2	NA	TGTGCCAGCAGCTTAGTTATGGGACTAGCGGTCGGTGAGCAGTTCTTC	CASSLVMGLAVGEQFF
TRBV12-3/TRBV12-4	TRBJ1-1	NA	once	TGTGCCAGCAGCCGCAGGGGTGGCACTGAAGCTTTCTTT	CASSRRGGTEAFF
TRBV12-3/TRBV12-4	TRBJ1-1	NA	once	TGTGCCAGCAGTTTTAAGGGGTCCACTGAAGCTTTCTTT	CASSFKGSTEAFF
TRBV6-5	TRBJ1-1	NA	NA	TGTGCCAGTACAAGACAGCGACCCATGAACACTGAAGCTTTCTTT	CASTRQRPMNTEAFF
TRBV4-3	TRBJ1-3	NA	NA	TGCGCCAGCAGCCAAGTTAGGGGAAACACCATATATTTT	CASSQVRGNTIYF
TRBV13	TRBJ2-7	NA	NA	TGTGCCAGCAGCTTCTCCACGGACAGCAGACCCTACGAGCAGTACTTC	CASSFSTDSRPYEQYF
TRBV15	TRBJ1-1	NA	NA	TGTGCCACCAGCAGAGTCCTAGGGACTGAAGCTTTCTTT	CATSRVLGTEAFF
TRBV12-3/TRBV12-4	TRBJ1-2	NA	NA	TGTGCCAGCAGTATCTTAGGGGGTTCAGGCTACACCTTC	CASSILGGSGYTF
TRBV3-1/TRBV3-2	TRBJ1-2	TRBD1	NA	TGTGCCAGCAGCCCACAGGGGAAATATGGCTACACCTTC	CASSPQGKYGYTF
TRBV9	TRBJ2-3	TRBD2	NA	TGTGCCAGCAGCCTAGGGACTAGCGGGGGGGCGGGCACAGATACGCAGTATTTT	CASSLGTSGGAGTDTQYF
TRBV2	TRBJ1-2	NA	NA	TGTGCCGTGCGGTGGGGGGGCCACTCTGGCTACACCTTC	CAVRWGGHSGYTF
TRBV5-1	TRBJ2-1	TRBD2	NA	TGCGCCAGCAGCTTGGATTTCGGGACTACCTACAATGAGCAGTTCTTC	CASSLDFGTTYNEQFF
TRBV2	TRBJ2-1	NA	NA	TGTGCCAGCAGACGGGACCTAGGATCCTACAATGAGCAGTTCTTC	CASRRDLGSYNEQFF
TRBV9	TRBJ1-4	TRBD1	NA	TGTGCCAGCAGCGTAGCTACGGGACAGAGTAATGAAAAACTGTTTTTT	CASSVATGQSNEKLFF
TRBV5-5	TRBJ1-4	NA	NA	TGTGCCAGCAGCTTTATGGGAGATGAAAAACTGTTTTTT	CASSFMGDEKLFF
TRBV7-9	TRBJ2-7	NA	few	TGTGCCAGCAGCCCCTCACTCGCCTACGAGCAGTACTTC	CASSPSLAYEQYF
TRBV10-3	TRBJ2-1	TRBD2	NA	TGTGCCATCAGTGAGTCGGGAAAGGGACTAGCGGGAGTGGGGCCCAATGAGCAGTTCTTC	CAISESGKGLAGVGPNEQFF
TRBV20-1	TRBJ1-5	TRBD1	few	TGCAGTGCTAGTGGAACAGGGGTTGGCAATCAGCCCCAGCATTTT	CSASGTGVGNQPQHF
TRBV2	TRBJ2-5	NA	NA	TGTGCCAGCAGACGGGGACCCCAAGAGACCCAGTACTTC	CASRRGPQETQYF
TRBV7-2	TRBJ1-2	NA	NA	TGTGCCAGCAGCCCCGGGAGGGTTGCTAACTATGGCTACACCTTC	CASSPGRVANYGYTF
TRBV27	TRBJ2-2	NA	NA	TGTGCCAGCAGTTTCTCGCCCAGGGCCGCGGTAGCCGGGGAGCTGTTTTTT	CASSFSPRAAVAGELFF
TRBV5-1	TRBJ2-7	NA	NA	TGCGCCAGCAGCTTGGTAGTCGGAGAGCAGTACTTC	CASSLVVGEQYF
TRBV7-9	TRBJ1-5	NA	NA	TGTGCCAGCAGCTTATCAGGGGTGGACCAGCCCCAGCATTTT	CASSLSGVDQPQHF
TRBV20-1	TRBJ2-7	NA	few	TGCAGTGCTCCCCGGTTGGAGGAGCAGTACTTC	CSAPRLEEQYF
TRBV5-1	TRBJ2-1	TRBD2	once	TGCGCCAGCAGCGCACTAGCGGGGGGGCCCTACAATGAGCAGTTCTTC	CASSALAGGPYNEQFF
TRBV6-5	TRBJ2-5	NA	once	TGTGCCAGCAGGTTAAGGGAGACCCAGTACTTC	CASRLRETQYF
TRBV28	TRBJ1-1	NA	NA	TGTGCCAGCAGTCCAACCGGCCGGGGTGCTGAAGCTTTCTTT	CASSPTGRGAEAFF
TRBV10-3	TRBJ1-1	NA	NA	TGTGCCATCAGTGAGTCTGGCCTTGAAACTTTCTTT	CAISESGLETFF
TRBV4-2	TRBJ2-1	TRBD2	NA	TGTGCCAGCAGCTCCCAGCGGGGGGGCCCTCATGAGCAGTTCTTC	CASSSQRGGPHEQFF
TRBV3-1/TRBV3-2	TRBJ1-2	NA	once	TGTGCCAGCAGCCAAAACAGGGCTTCTGGCTACACCTTC	CASSQNRASGYTF
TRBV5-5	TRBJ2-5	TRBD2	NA	TGTGCCAGCAGCCGAACTAGCGTGGAGACCCAGTACTTC	CASSRTSVETQYF
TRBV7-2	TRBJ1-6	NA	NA	TGTGCCAGCAGCCTCCTGGGAGCCGGGGCGGGTTCACCCCTCCACTTT	CASSLLGAGAGSPLHF
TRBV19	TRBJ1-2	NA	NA	TGTGCCAGTAGTGCTGGACTTAACTATGGCTACACCTTC	CASSAGLNYGYTF
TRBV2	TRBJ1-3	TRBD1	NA	TGTGCCAGCAGACGACTGACAGGGCTCTCTGGAAACACCATATATTTT	CASRRLTGLSGNTIYF
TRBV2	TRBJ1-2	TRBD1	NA	TGTGCCAGCACTCTGGACAGGTTACCCTATGGCTACACCTTC	CASTLDRLPYGYTF
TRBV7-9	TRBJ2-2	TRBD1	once	TGTGCCAGCAGCTTGAAGGGGGCGCCGCCCGGGGAGCTGTTTTTT	CASSLKGAPPGELFF
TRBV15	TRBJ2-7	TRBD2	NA	TGTGCCACCAGCAGAGCACGGGGGGGCATCTACGAGCAGTACTTC	CATSRARGGIYEQYF
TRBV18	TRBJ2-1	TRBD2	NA	TGTGCCAGCTCACCATTAATAGCGGGAGGCTTCAATGAGCAGTTCTTC	CASSPLIAGGFNEQFF
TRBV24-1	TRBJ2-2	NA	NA	TGTGCCACCTCAGACACCGGGGAGCTGTTTTTT	CATSDTGELFF
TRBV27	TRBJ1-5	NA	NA	TGTGCCAGCAGCCGGGACGGCAGTAGCAATCAGCCCCAGCATTTT	CASSRDGSSNQPQHF
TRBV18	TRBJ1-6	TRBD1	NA	TGTGCCAGCTCCCCCGGACAGGGAGGAAATTCACCCCTCCACTTT	CASSPGQGGNSPLHF
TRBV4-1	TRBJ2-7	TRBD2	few	TGCGCCAGCAGCCAAGAGACTAGCGGAGCTATACACGAGCAGTACTTC	CASSQETSGAIHEQYF
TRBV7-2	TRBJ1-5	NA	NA	TGTGCCAGCAGCCAATTATCCCGGACAGCCCATCAGCCCCAGCATTTT	CASSQLSRTAHQPQHF
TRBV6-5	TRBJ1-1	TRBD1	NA	TGTGCCAGCAGTTATTCAGGGGGTAAGCGGAGTGAAGCTTTCTTT	CASSYSGGKRSEAFF
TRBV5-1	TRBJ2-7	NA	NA	TGCGCCAGCAGCTTGGCCGAAGAGCAGTACTTC	CASSLAEEQYF
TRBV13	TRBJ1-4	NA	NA	TGTGCCAGCAGCTTTGGGGGGGAGGAAAAACTGTTTTTT	CASSFGGEEKLFF
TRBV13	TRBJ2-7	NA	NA	TGTGCCAGCAGCTTATCTTCCAGGGGGGGGAACGAGCAGTACTTC	CASSLSSRGGNEQYF
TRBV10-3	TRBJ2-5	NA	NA	TGTGCCATCAGTGAAAGGGGAAAGACCCAGTACTTC	CAISERGKTQYF
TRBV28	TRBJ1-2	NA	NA	TGTGCCAGCAACTGGGGGAACTATGGCTACACCTTC	CASNWGNYGYTF
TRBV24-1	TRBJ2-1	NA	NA	TGTGCCACCAGTGATTATCCATATAAGAGCTCCTACAATGAGCAGTTCTTC	CATSDYPYKSSYNEQFF
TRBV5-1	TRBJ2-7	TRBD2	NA	TGCGCCAGCAGCACGGGACTAGCGGGAGGGCCCTTCTCCTACGAGCAGTACTTC	CASSTGLAGGPFSYEQYF
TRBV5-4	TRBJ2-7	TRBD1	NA	TGTGCCAGCAGCGCCCCGGGACAGGGGTTTTATGAGCAGTACTTC	CASSAPGQGFYEQYF
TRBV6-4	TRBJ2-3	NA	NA	TGTGCCAGCAGTGATGGGACGGCCCGCACAGATACGCAGTATTTT	CASSDGTARTDTQYF
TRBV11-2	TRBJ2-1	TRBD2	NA	TGTGCCAGCAGCTCCGGGACTAGTTCCTACAATGAGCAGTTCTTC	CASSSGTSSYNEQFF